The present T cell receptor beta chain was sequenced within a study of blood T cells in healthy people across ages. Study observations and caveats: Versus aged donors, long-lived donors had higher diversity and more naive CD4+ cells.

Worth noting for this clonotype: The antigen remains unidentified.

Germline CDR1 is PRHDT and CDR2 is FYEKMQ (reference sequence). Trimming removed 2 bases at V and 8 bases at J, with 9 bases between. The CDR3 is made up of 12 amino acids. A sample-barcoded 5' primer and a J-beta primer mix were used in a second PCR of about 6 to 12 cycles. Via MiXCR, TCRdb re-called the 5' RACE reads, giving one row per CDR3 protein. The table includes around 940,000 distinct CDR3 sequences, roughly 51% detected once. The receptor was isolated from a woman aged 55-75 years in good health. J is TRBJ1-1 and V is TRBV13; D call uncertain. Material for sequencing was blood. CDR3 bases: TGTGCCAGCAGCTTAAATCGGGGAGAAGCTTTCTTT. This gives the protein CASSLNRGEAFF. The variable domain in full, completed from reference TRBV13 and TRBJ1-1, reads AAGVIQSPRHLIKEKRETATLKCYPIPRHDTVYWYQQGPGQDPQFLISFYEKMQSDKGSIPDRFSAQQFSDYHSELNMSSLELGDSALYFCASSLNRGEAFFGQGTRLTVV.